This T cell receptor (beta chain) originates from a study of technical replicates of blood from several donors. V dropped 3 bases and J dropped 5; count of bases not matched to a gene: 11. The CDR3 extends over 17 amino acids. The V gene's germline CDR1 is MNHEY and CDR2 SMNVEV (reference sequence). The data were produced by immunoSEQ multiplex PCR, yet TCRdb's version contains in-frame clones alone and is incomplete. This table holds more than 65,000 clones, around 90% found once. The origin of this receptor is a human donor in good health. The gene calls are TRBV27 and TRBJ1-5; TRBD1 matches at 9 bases. Specimen: T cells isolated from PBMCs. The CDR3 here is CASSFSTGTGLYQPQHF. The CDR3 DNA reads TGTGCCAGCAGTTTCTCGACCGGGACAGGGTTGTATCAGCCCCAGCATTTT.